This entry lists 11 T cell receptor beta chains sequenced from one sample in a study of T cells after yellow fever vaccination. TCRdb itself ran the 5' RACE reads through MiXCR, one entry per CDR3 protein. Here the sample spans a few hundred thousand distinct CDR3 sequences, around 7.3% being singletons. The sample was PBMCs, taken more than 40 days after the first yellow fever vaccination. These receptors came from a man younger than 35 who received the YFV17D yellow fever vaccine.

The chain carries TRBV21-1 and TRBJ2-1; the D call in the table, TRBD1, was not verified against the DNA. TRBV21-1 is a pseudogene segment. This CDR3 is 18 amino acids long. As DNA, the CDR3 is TGTGCCAGCAGCAATAAGACCCCCGGACCTCGGAGGGGCGTAGAGCAGTTCTTC. Translated, it gives CASSNKTPGPRRGVEQFF.

The chain couples TRBV4-1 to TRBJ2-1, with a weak D call TRBD1 (5 bases). Germline V gene sequence: CDR1 MGHRA, CDR2 YSYEKL. Trimming cost V 1 base and J 8 bases, with 6 bases left between them. The CDR3 runs 12 residues. Here the CDR3 DNA reads TGCGCCAGCAGCCAAGTAGGGGATGAGCAGTTCTTC. Its protein product is CASSQVGDEQFF.

In this sample, this clonotype turned up a few times. The chain couples TRBV20-1 to TRBJ2-3, with no clear D. The CDR3 has 13 residues. Germline CDR1 and CDR2: DFQATT and SNEGSKA (reference sequence). With 2 bases removed from V and 6 bases from J, the gap between germline ends came to 12 bases. The CDR3 region has the DNA TGCAGTGCTAGACTCCGGGTTAGGGATACGCAGTATTTT. This sequence encodes CSARLRVRDTQYF.

The chain combines TRBV12-5 with TRBJ2-3, with D perhaps being TRBD1 or TRBD2 (6 bases each). The CDR3 is made up of 17 amino acids. Trimming pared 3 bases from V and 4 bases from J, leaving 20 bases between. Per germline, CDR1 LGHNT and CDR2 FRNRAP. The CDR3 bases are TGTGCTAGTGGTTTAGTCAAAATGGGGGGCGTCGCAGATACGCAGTATTTT. As protein: CASGLVKMGGVADTQYF.

In this sample, this clonotype turned up many times. The V and J genes are TRBV28 and TRBJ1-5; D unclear. The CDR3 totals 14 residues. The germline V gene encodes CDR1 MDHEN and CDR2 SYDVKM. Trimming removed 4 bases at V and 5 bases at J, with 12 bases between. The CDR3: CASSYVGVDQPQHF. The CDR3 DNA reads as TGTGCCAGCAGTTACGTGGGCGTCGATCAGCCCCAGCATTTT.

This clonotype was seen ten or more times. The chain combines TRBV7-9 with TRBJ1-2; D is ambiguous. Germline-derived CDR1 and CDR2 are SEHNR and FQNEAQ (reference sequence). The CDR3 is 13 residues long. V was shortened by 3 bases and J by 8 bases, with 13 bases between the two germline ends. CDR3 sequence (DNA): TGTGCCAGCAGCTTTTGGGGAGACGAGGGCTACACCTTC. It yields the protein CASSFWGDEGYTF.

This clonotype was seen more than once but under ten times. The CDR3 protein is CASSTSGGAADTQYF. DNA for the CDR3: TGTGCCAGCAGTACCAGCGGGGGGGCCGCAGATACGCAGTATTTT. J is TRBJ2-3 and V is TRBV12-3 or TRBV12-4; TRBD2 matches 10 bases. The CDR3 loop spans 15 amino acids. J lost 4 bases, V lost 5 bases, and 6 bases had no gene match.

This clonotype was counted a few times. This sequence joins TRBV6-1 and TRBJ1-1, with D possibly matching TRBD1 (6 bases). Germline V gene lookup returns CDR1 MNHNS and CDR2 SASEGT. The CDR3 is made up of 14 amino acids. Trimming took 6 bases from V and 4 from J, leaving 15 bases between them. The CDR3 reads CASRPGGSGTEAFF. DNA of the CDR3: TGTGCCAGCAGGCCCGGGGGCAGCGGCACTGAAGCTTTCTTT.

This clonotype was counted between two and nine times. It may be a read error: a sequence one base away is much more abundant. The J gene is TRBJ1-5, the V gene TRBV5-6; 8 bases match TRBD1. This CDR3 spans 14 amino acids. In germline, CDR1 is SGHDT, CDR2 YYEEEE. The trim removed 1 base at V and 5 bases at J, leaving 2 bases unmatched. DNA for the CDR3: TGTGCCAGCAGCTTGTCAGGGGGCCATCAGCCCCAGCATTTT. Protein sequence: CASSLSGGHQPQHF. The full variable domain, rest sourced from reference TRBV5-6 and TRBJ1-5, is DAGVTQSPTHLIKTRGQQVTLRCSPKSGHDTVSWYQQALGQGPQFIFQYYEEEERQRGNFPDRFSGHQFPNYSSELNVNALLLGDSALYLCASSLSGGHQPQHFGDGTRLSIL.

This clonotype showed up many times. The chain employs TRBV7-2 and TRBJ2-1, with TRBD2 identical over 8 bases. V shed 3 bases, J shed 7 bases, and the junction held 8 bases outside the gene matches. The germline gives CDR1 SGHTA, CDR2 FQGNSA. The CDR3 is made up of 15 amino acids. The DNA for the CDR3 is TGTGCCAGCAGCTTTCCGCGGGGGGCCGTGAATGAGCAGTTCTTC. Translation gives CASSFPRGAVNEQFF.

In this sample, this clonotype turned up many times. The chain has TRBV5-1 and TRBJ2-5; D is tentatively TRBD1 or TRBD2 (5 bases each). CDR1 and CDR2 from the germline V gene are SGHRS and YFSETQ. V gave up 4 bases and J gave up 4 bases, with 17 bases separating them. The CDR3 runs 15 residues. The chain's CDR3 is CASSLGPGSAETQYF. The CDR3, as DNA: TGCGCCAGCAGCCTTGGACCAGGGAGTGCAGAGACCCAGTACTTC. Full variable domain (missing parts from reference TRBV5-1 and TRBJ2-5): KAGVTQTPRYLIKTRGQQVTLSCSPISGHRSVSWYQQTPGQGLQFLFEYFSETQRNKGNFPGRFSGRQFSNSRSEMNVSTLELGDSALYLCASSLGPGSAETQYFGPGTRLLVL.